A single sample gave rise to the 8 T cell receptor beta chains below, sequenced in a study of metastatic and nonmetastatic thyroid tumors. TCRdb called clones again from the PCR reads with MiXCR. The table shows 45,000 to 50,000 clones, with approximately 20% occurring only once. Patients had received no treatment of any kind before thyroid surgery. The material sequenced was blood. The receptors come from a male donor with papillary thyroid cancer or a benign thyroid nodule (not recorded which). Some clones in this sample may be carry-over from other donors' samples.

This rearrangement joins TRBV28 to TRBJ2-7; D remains ambiguous. V dropped 8 bases and J dropped 1 base, with 15 bases sitting between them. The CDR3 totals 14 residues. Germline V gene lookup returns CDR1 MDHEN and CDR2 SYDVKM. The CDR3 sequence is CASWAGELSYEQYF. CDR3 nucleotide sequence: TGTGCCAGCTGGGCCGGAGAGTTATCCTACGAGCAGTACTTC.

The gene calls are TRBV9 and TRBJ2-1; tentatively, D is TRBD1 (6 bases). The length of the CDR3 is 16 residues. Germline assignment: CDR1 SGDLS and CDR2 YYNGEE. Trimming cost V 2 bases and J 0 bases, with 12 bases left between them. The CDR3 here is CASSVFRGSSYNEQFF. The DNA for the CDR3 is TGTGCCAGCAGCGTTTTTAGGGGGAGCTCCTACAATGAGCAGTTCTTC.

With regard to this clone: This may stem from a read error, because a much larger clone lies one nucleotide away. Other DNA sequences within the sample encode an identical CDR3. In DNA form, the CDR3 reads TGCAGCGTCGAACTCCGACCCTACGAGCAGTACTTC. It specifies CSVELRPYEQYF. The chain combines TRBV29-1 with TRBJ2-7; no clear D. The CDR3 extends over 12 amino acids. Germline lookup yields CDR1 SQVTM and CDR2 ANQGSEA. The V gene lost 6 bases and the J gene lost 2 bases, with 11 bases spanning the gap.

In this sample, this clone turned up many times. This chain connects TRBV9 to TRBJ2-1; no clear D gene. The CDR3 extends over 15 amino acids. Germline V gene sequence: CDR1 SGDLS, CDR2 YYNGEE. V was trimmed by 0 bases and J by 4 bases, leaving 11 bases between them. Here the CDR3 reads CASSVDIGGYNEQFF. The CDR3 DNA sequence: TGTGCCAGCAGCGTAGACATCGGCGGTTACAATGAGCAGTTCTTC.

The chain carries TRBV5-5 and TRBJ2-7; no clear D. The CDR3 consists of 15 residues. Germline loops: CDR1 SGHKS, CDR2 YYEKEE (reference sequence). Trimming pared 0 bases from V and 0 bases from J, leaving 10 bases between. CDR3 in amino acids: CASSLGAASSYEQYF. For the CDR3, the DNA is TGTGCCAGCAGCTTGGGGGCGGCTAGCTCCTACGAGCAGTACTTC.

This clone is termed medium-sized. The CDR3: CASSSIRRPSYEQYF. The DNA of the CDR3 is TGTGCCAGCAGCTCAATCCGCAGGCCGTCCTACGAGCAGTACTTC. J is TRBJ2-7 and V is TRBV11-2, with D unresolved. V lost 4 bases to trimming and J lost 1 base, with 14 bases between them. The CDR3 is made up of 15 amino acids. Germline loops: CDR1 SGHAT, CDR2 FQNNGV.

The sample holds many counts of this clone. This chain uses TRBV2 with TRBJ1-3, with a possible D match to TRBD1 (6 bases). Between the trimmed V and J ends, which lost 7 bases and 4 bases, there was a span of 14 bases. CDR3 length: 14 amino acids. The V gene's germline CDR1 is SNHLY and CDR2 FYNNEI. The CDR3 reads CASTERGGGNTIYF. The DNA for the CDR3 is TGTGCCAGCACCGAGAGGGGGGGCGGAAACACCATATATTTT.

This clone was seen only a few times. The chain links TRBV6-6 to TRBJ1-1; no clear D. The germline V gene has CDR1 MNHNY and CDR2 SVGAGI (reference sequence). The CDR3 is made up of 15 amino acids. Trimming took off 2 bases at V and 11 bases at J, with 21 bases between the two ends. The CDR3 DNA reads as TGTGCCAGCAGTTACCCTCCCGGGTACGGGAATGAGGCTTTCTTT. This codes for CASSYPPGYGNEAFF.